This T cell receptor beta chain was identified in a study of T cells expressing NK-cell markers. Study information: The eight sequenced donors comprised seven who were HCMV-seropositive and one who was seronegative.

With respect to this clonotype: The antigen is unknown.

Following a re-call of the 5' RACE reads, TCRdb has one entry per CDR3 protein and lacks DNA. The sample data list some 150,000 distinct CDR3 sequences. Study observations and caveats: Whether the expanded NKG2C+ T cell clones recognized HCMV remained unclear. As a fraction of CD8+ T cells, dominant NKG2C+ clonotypes reached about 1.0-7.5% in over 5 donors.

CDR3 length: 15 residues. Germline V CDR1 and CDR2: MDHEN, SYDVKM. The receptor's source is a man in his late teens or twenties in good health. Material for sequencing was blood T cells: a sorted CD56 or NKG2C T cell subset, CD4+ or CD8+ T cells, or bulk PBMC T cells (not recorded which). The V gene is TRBV28, the J gene TRBJ2-3; the D call from TCRdb, TRBD2, cannot be confirmed without DNA. The CDR3 loop is CASSYLLADTDTQYF.